This TCR beta chain was obtained from a study of blood T cells in healthy people across ages (dated by TCRdb to 2015 to 2017). Context from the whole study: In model experiments, template switching captured about one uniquely barcoded TCR beta cDNA molecule for every two T cells. The study measured age-related changes in TCR beta repertoire diversity using deep sequencing normalized with unique cDNA molecular identifiers. The donors were divided into four age groups: young (average around 17 years), middle-aged (about 39), aged (roughly 60) and long-lived (nearly 85). To avoid experimental bias, donors of different ages were distributed randomly across sequencing lanes. Using the same blood draw, the study looked at two additional independent replicas of 1 million unique cDNA reads for two donors, one aged 18 to 29 and the other aged 80 or older. Beyond this particular receptor, the publication reports: Estimates of total diversity from one million sequenced T cells were regarded as lower bounds and underestimates. Bulk unsorted PBMC profiling prevented conclusive comparison of naive and antigen-experienced compartments. Compared with the aged group, the long-lived group had more naive CD4+ T cells, fewer expanded clones and increased TCR diversity, a pattern suggesting age selection. A strong correlation was found between observed TCR beta diversity and the percentage of naive T cells measured by flow cytometry. Because donor CMV infection status was unknown, age-related changes in expanded clonotypes were potentially confounded. Observed TCR beta diversity per million T cells fell roughly linearly with age, and a significant reduction was already apparent by age roughly 40.

With regard to this clonotype: Its antigen is not yet known. Base-call qualities are not available, and no considerably larger clone is one nucleotide away.

Libraries were prepared through 5' RACE. For sequencing, an Illumina HiSeq 2500 was employed. A second PCR of about 6 to 12 cycles was run with a J-beta primer mix and a sample-barcoded 5' primer. Each TCR beta cDNA molecule received a unique molecular identifier from a template-switch 5' adaptor carrying 12 random nucleotides. At least 2.5 million CDR3-containing paired-end reads were obtained from each sample. The Mint cDNA synthesis kit, primed by a TRBC-specific oligonucleotide, was used to synthesize first-strand cDNA from all RNA. All cDNA was treated with uracil-DNA glycosylase and then went through a first 18-cycle PCR with the universal primers M1SS and BC2_uni_R. In the source study's methods: For normalization, 1 million high-quality reads were randomly selected from each sample, with every read carrying a distinct molecular identifier. Instead of being binned into consensus sequences, reads that shared molecular identifiers were thrown out. MiTCR, with a Q25 quality threshold and the strictest error-elimination algorithm, was used for CDR3 identification, clonotype clustering and error correction. Lower-bound total TCR beta diversity was estimated with a nonparametric unseen species model using Euler transformation. The public reads were run again by TCRdb, first through fastp at Q25 and then through MiXCR, and only productive beta chains were kept. Each entry is one CDR3 protein sequence, shown with its most common DNA and genes. Here the V and J calls rest on TCRdb's processing, not on the authors' analysis. This sample lists some 550,000 distinct CDR3 sequences; about 45% were detected once. The top ten hold 20% to 25% of the sample.

The CDR3, from cysteine to phenylalanine, totals 14 residues. Left in the record is the CDR3 DNA by itself, 42 bases read in frame from the first base. Based on the germline V gene, the CDR1 and CDR2 sequences are KGHSH and LQKENI. Ends trimmed: V by 5 bases, J by 3 bases; bases unmatched to a gene: 6. The donors were around 39 Caucasian individuals from Russia, aged roughly 6 to 90 years, who were systemically healthy. Each donor gave around 9.5 milliliters of peripheral blood, collected into EDTA-treated Vacutainer tubes. Ficoll-Paque density-gradient centrifugation was used to isolate PBMCs, with at least 6.5 million per sample. Trizol reagent was used to extract total RNA from PBMCs, with at least 6 micrograms per sample. Naive CD45RAhigh/CD27high T cell percentages were measured by flow cytometry on a PBMC aliquot from every donor.

The receptor chain draws on TRBV18 and TRBJ1-1; 7 bases in the junction line up with TRBD1. Sequencing was done on a sample of blood. The sequence was collected from a man of 80 years or more in good health. The CDR3 has the sequence CASSRTDRDTEAFF. The sequence in DNA is TGTGCCAGCTCAAGAACTGACAGGGACACTGAAGCTTTCTTT.